The 9 T cell receptor beta chains given below trace back to one sample, sequenced in a study of STAT5B mutations in CD4+ large granular lymphocyte leukemia. The repertoire was sequenced with immunoSEQ multiplex PCR; TCRdb's copy has only in-frame clones and lacks some. Altogether 25,000 to 30,000 clones are present, 78% being singletons, with the ten largest covering around 0.98%. The sequencing input was CD4+ T cells from blood buffy coats. These receptor sequences come from a human donor in good health.

The chain carries TRBV11-2 and TRBJ2-3, with 7 bases lining up with TRBD1. CDR3 length: 15 amino acids. Germline CDR1 reads SGHAT; CDR2 reads FQNNGV. With 3 bases clipped from V and 3 bases from J, the junction kept 6 bases outside the gene matches. Here the CDR3 reads CASSLSRGQTDTQYF. CDR3 nucleotide sequence: TGTGCCAGCAGCTTGTCGAGGGGGCAAACAGATACGCAGTATTTT. The variable domain in full, with the rest retrieved from reference TRBV11-2 and TRBJ2-3, is EAGVAQSPRYKIIEKRQSVAFWCNPISGHATLYWYQQILGQGPKLLIQFQNNGVVDDSQLPKDRFSAERLKGVDSTLKIQPAKLEDSAVYLCASSLSRGQTDTQYFGPGTRLTVL.

The chain uses TRBV6-1 and TRBJ1-2; the match to TRBD1 covers 7 bases. The CDR3 extends over 15 amino acids. V lost 1 base, J lost 5 bases, and 7 bases stayed unmatched. The V gene's germline CDR1 is MNHNS and CDR2 SASEGT. Here the CDR3 reads CASSEGTDRVYGYTF. CDR3 in DNA: TGTGCCAGCAGTGAAGGGACCGACAGGGTATATGGCTACACCTTC.

The genes are TRBV21-1 and TRBJ2-7. TRBV21-1 is shown as a pseudogene. CDR3 length: 10 residues. The CDR3 region has the DNA TGTGCCTCGGCCATCTACGAGCAGTACGTC. This codes for CASAIYEQYV.

The chain uses TRBV15 and TRBJ2-5, with TRBD2 identical over 10 bases. V gave up 5 bases and J gave up 4 bases; unmatched junction bases: 4. This CDR3 region has 14 residues. The germline gives CDR1 LNHNV, CDR2 YYDKDF (reference sequence). This CDR3 reads CATSGGLALETQYF. The DNA of the CDR3 is TGTGCCACCAGCGGGGGACTAGCGTTAGAGACCCAGTACTTC.

The chain's CDR3 is CASSASTFEETQYF. CDR3 DNA sequence: TGTGCCAGCAGTGCGTCGACATTTGAAGAGACCCAGTACTTC. The J gene is TRBJ2-5, the V gene TRBV6-1; unclear D gene. In germline, CDR1 is MNHNS, CDR2 SASEGT. The CDR3 sequence is 14 residues long. Trimming pared 4 bases from V and 3 bases from J, leaving 12 bases between.

V and J are TRBV11-2 and TRBJ2-5; the D gene is possibly TRBD1 (6 bases). The last part of the DNA fits TRBJ2-7 better; the J call may be wrong. The CDR3 contains 14 residues. CDR1 is SGHAT, CDR2 FQNNGV, per germline. In DNA form, the CDR3 reads TGTGCCAGCAGCCTACGGACAGCGGCCTACGAGCAGTACTTC. Its translation is CASSLRTAAYEQYF.

J is TRBJ1-2 and V is TRBV7-2, with D hard to call. The CDR3 extends over 14 amino acids. The germline V gene encodes CDR1 SGHTA and CDR2 FQGNSA. Trimming took off 3 bases at V and 7 bases at J, with 15 bases between the two ends. The CDR3 nucleotides read TGTGCCAGCAGCTTTAGCGGCCGTTATTCTGGCTACACCTTC. Its protein is CASSFSGRYSGYTF.

The V call is TRBV28, the J call TRBJ2-1; D assignment may be TRBD1 or TRBD2 (5 bases each). CDR1 and CDR2 (germline): MDHEN, SYDVKM. V gave up 9 bases and J gave up 3 bases, with 15 bases separating them. This CDR3 contains 14 residues. CDR3: CASNGAGGYNEQFF. In DNA, the CDR3 is TGTGCCAGTAACGGGGCAGGCGGCTACAATGAGCAGTTCTTC.

This chain joins TRBV19 and TRBJ1-1; D not certain. The germline CDR1 and CDR2 sequences are LNHDA and SQIVND (reference sequence). The CDR3 is 11 amino acids. V gave up 7 bases and J gave up 5 bases, with 8 bases separating them. CDR3 DNA sequence: TGTGCCAGTAACACGGGGACTGAAGCTTTCTTT. Translation: CASNTGTEAFF. The full variable domain, its missing parts supplied by reference TRBV19 and TRBJ1-1, is DGGITQSPKYLFRKEGQNVTLSCEQNLNHDAMYWYRQDPGQGLRLIYYSQIVNDFQKGDIAEGYSVSREKKESFPLTVTSAQKNPTAFYLCASNTGTEAFFGQGTRLTVV.